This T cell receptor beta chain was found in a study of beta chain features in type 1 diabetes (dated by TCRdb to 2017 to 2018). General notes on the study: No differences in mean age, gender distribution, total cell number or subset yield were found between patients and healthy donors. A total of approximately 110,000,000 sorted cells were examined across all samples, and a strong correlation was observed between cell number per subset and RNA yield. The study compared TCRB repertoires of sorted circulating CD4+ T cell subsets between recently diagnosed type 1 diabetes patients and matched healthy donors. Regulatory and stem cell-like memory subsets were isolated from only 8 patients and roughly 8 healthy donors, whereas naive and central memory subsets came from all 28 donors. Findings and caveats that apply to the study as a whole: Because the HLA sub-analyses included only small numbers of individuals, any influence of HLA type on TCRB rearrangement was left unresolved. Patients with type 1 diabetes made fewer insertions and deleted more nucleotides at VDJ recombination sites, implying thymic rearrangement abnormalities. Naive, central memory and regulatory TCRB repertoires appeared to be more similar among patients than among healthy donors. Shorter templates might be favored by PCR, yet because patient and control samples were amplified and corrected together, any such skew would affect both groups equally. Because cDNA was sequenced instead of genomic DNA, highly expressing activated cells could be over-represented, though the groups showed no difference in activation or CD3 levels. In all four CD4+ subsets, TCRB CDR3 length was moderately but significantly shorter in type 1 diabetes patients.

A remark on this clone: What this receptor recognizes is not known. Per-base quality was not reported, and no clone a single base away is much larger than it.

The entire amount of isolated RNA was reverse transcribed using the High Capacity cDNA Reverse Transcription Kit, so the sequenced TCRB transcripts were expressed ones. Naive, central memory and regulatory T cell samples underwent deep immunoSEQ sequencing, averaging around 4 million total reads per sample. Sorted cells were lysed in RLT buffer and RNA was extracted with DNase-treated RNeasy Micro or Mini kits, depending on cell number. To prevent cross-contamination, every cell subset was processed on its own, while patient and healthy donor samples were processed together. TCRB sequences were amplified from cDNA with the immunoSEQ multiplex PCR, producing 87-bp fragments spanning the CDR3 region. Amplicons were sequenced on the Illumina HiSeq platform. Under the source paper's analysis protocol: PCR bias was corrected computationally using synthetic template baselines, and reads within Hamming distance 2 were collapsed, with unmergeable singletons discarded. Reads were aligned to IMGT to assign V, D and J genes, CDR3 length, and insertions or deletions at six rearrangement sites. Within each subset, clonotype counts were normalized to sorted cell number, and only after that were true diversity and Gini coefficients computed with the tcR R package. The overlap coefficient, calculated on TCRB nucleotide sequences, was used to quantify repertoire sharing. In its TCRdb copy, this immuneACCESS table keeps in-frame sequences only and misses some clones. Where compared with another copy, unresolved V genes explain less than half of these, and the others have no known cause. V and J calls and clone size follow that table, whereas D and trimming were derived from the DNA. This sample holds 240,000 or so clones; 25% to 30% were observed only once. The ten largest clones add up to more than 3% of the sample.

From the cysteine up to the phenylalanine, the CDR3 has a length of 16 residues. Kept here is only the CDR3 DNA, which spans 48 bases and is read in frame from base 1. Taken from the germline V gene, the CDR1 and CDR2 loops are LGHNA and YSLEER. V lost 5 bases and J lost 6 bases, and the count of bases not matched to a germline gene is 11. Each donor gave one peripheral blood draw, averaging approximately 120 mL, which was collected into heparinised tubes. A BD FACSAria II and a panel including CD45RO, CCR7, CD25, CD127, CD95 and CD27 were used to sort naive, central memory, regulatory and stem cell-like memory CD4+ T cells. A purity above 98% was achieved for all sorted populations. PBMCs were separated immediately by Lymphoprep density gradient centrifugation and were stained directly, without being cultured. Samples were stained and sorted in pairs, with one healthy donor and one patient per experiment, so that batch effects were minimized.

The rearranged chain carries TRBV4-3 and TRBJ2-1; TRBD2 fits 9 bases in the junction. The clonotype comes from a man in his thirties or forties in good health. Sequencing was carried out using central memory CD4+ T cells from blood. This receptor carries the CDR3 CASSSRTSVIGNEQFF. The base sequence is TGCGCCAGCAGCTCCCGGACTAGCGTAATAGGCAATGAGCAGTTCTTC.